This T cell receptor (beta chain) was observed in a study of blood T cell repertoires in COVID-19. At the level of the study: The samples span acute and convalescent COVID-19 from the United States, Italy and Spain. Sources were T cells, B-cell-depleted T cells, or PBMCs; the material itself was cDNA or gDNA.

The germline V gene encodes CDR1 LNHDA and CDR2 SQIVND (reference sequence). V was pared by 3 bases and J by 4 bases, with 10 bases between. There are 13 residues in the CDR3. Original handling: The authors estimated nucleated cell counts from reference gene primer amplification. Generated by immunoSEQ multiplex PCR, the TCRdb table keeps only in-frame clones and is missing some. V, J and clone size are those of that table, while D and trimming were read from the DNA. The sample contains fewer than 110,000 clones, about 90% of which appear only once. This TCR was sampled from a human donor in a cohort sampled during active COVID-19. The chain is built from TRBV19 and TRBJ2-7; D gene uncertain. Material for sequencing was peripheral blood. The CDR3 nucleotides are TGTGCCAGTAGTATGCTGGAGAAATACGAGCAGTACTTC. Its translation: CASSMLEKYEQYF.